This T cell receptor beta chain was retrieved from a study of cytomegalovirus exposure and HLA in healthy donors. The overall study: Earlier sequencing of some 190 million T cells yielded roughly 120 million unique TCR beta sequences. Points from the study as a whole: Within an earlier analysis, most TCR beta V segments proved productive either about 87% or about 30% of the time.

The CDR3 is made up of 14 amino acids. There were likely unrecorded immune exposures, though donors were nominally healthy when sampled. To note about this clone: Its specificity is not known.

Both 60 Vbeta primers and 13 Jbeta primers went into the PCR. The assay was immunoSEQ multiplex PCR, and TCRdb's table has in-frame clones only and misses some. The data contain 150,000 or so clones, around 72% of them singletons. This chain joins TRBV21-1 and TRBJ1-1. TRBV21-1 is a recognized pseudogene. The receptor was derived from a female donor in good health and CMV-seronegative. Sequencing input: PBMCs. The CDR3 sequence is CASSKGELYTEAFF. For the CDR3, the DNA is TGTGCCAGCAGCAAAGGGGAGTTGTACACTGAAGCTTTCTTT.